A single sample is the source of the 8 T cell receptor beta chains below, sequenced in a study of cytomegalovirus exposure and HLA in healthy donors. This PCR relied on a set of 60 Vbeta primers and 13 Jbeta primers. Libraries were prepared by immunoSEQ multiplex PCR; TCRdb keeps only in-frame clonotypes and omits some of them. The sample gives roughly 130,000 clones, about 80% of which show up once; 1.5% to 2% is in the top ten. The specimen sequenced was PBMCs. Receptors were obtained from a man in his forties or fifties in good health and CMV-seronegative.

The chain carries TRBV5-1 and TRBJ2-5; a possible D gene is TRBD1 (5 bases). This CDR3 comprises 14 residues. Trimming took off 4 bases at V and 5 bases at J, with 15 bases between the two ends. Per germline, CDR1 SGHRS and CDR2 YFSETQ. CDR3 sequence: CASSLLQEPETQYF. CDR3 nucleotides: TGCGCCAGCAGCCTATTACAGGAGCCGGAGACCCAGTACTTC.

This chain links TRBV4-2 with TRBJ2-7; TRBD2 aligns across 8 bases. Trimming cost V 3 bases and J 6 bases; bases outside gene matches: 7. The CDR3 contains 14 residues. Germline V CDR1 and CDR2: LGHNA, YNFKEQ. The CDR3, as DNA: TGTGCCAGCAGCCAGGGACTAGAAAGTTCCGAGCAGTACTTC. Translating gives CASSQGLESSEQYF.

This sequence joins TRBV4-1 and TRBJ1-6; TRBD1 aligns across 10 bases. CDR1 is MGHRA, CDR2 YSYEKL, per germline. CDR3 length: 16 amino acids. The ends lost 3 bases at V and 8 bases at J; junction bases unmatched: 7. The chain's CDR3 is CASSQPGTGEDSPLHF. CDR3 nucleotide sequence: TGCGCCAGCAGCCAGCCTGGGACAGGGGAAGATTCACCCCTCCACTTT.

A single count supports this clone. The chain employs TRBV27 and TRBJ2-7; tentative D call: TRBD2 (7 bases). Trimming shortened V by 2 bases and J by 3 bases, and 11 bases separated the two germline ends. Per germline, CDR1 MNHEY and CDR2 SMNVEV (reference sequence). The CDR3 contains 14 residues. In DNA, the CDR3 is TGTGCCAGCAGTTTAACGGGGGGCAACTACGAGCAGTACTTC. Translated, it gives CASSLTGGNYEQYF.

The J gene is TRBJ2-2, the V gene TRBV12-5; possibly TRBD1 for D (5 bases). Germline V gene sequence: CDR1 LGHNT, CDR2 FRNRAP. CDR3 size: 15 residues. The V end lost 0 bases, the J end lost 4 bases, and 9 bases lay between the germline ends. The CDR3 bases are TGTGCTAGTGGTTTGGTCCAGGGTAGCACCGGGGAGCTGTTTTTT. Its protein product is CASGLVQGSTGELFF.

This chain connects TRBV2 to TRBJ2-7, with a possible D match to TRBD2 (6 bases). Germline loops: CDR1 SNHLY, CDR2 FYNNEI. The CDR3 extends over 14 amino acids. Trimming left V 5 bases short and J 0 bases short, with 11 bases between. The CDR3 loop reads CASSRAGDSYEQYF. The CDR3 DNA reads as TGTGCCAGCAGTAGAGCGGGTGACTCCTACGAGCAGTACTTC.

The rearrangement uses TRBV6-4 and TRBJ2-2, with D unresolved. Germline-derived CDR1 and CDR2 are MRHNA and SNTAGT. The V end lost 8 bases, the J end lost 0 bases, and 10 bases lay between the germline ends. The length of the CDR3 is 14 residues. In DNA, the CDR3 is TGTGCCAGCGCCACCACAGCGAACACCGGGGAGCTGTTTTTT. It is translated as CASATTANTGELFF.

The chain joins TRBV30 to TRBJ1-5; D perhaps matches TRBD1 (6 bases). Germline CDR1 and CDR2: GTSNPN and SVGIG (reference sequence). With 4 bases removed from V and 4 bases from J, the gap between germline ends came to 8 bases. The CDR3 is made up of 12 amino acids. In DNA form, the CDR3 reads TGTGCCTGGAACAGGGAGAATCAGCCCCAGCATTTT. This sequence encodes CAWNRENQPQHF.